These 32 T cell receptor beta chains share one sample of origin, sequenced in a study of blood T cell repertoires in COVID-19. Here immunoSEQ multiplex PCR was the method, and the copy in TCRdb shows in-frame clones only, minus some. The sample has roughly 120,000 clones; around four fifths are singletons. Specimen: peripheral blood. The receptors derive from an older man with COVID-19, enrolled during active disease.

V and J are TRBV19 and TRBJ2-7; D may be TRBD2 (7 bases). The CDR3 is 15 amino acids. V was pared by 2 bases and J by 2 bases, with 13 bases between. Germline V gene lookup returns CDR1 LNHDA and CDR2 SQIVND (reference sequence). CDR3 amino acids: CASSIRIGGPYEQYF. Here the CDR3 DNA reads TGTGCCAGTAGTATAAGGATCGGGGGGCCCTACGAGCAGTACTTC.

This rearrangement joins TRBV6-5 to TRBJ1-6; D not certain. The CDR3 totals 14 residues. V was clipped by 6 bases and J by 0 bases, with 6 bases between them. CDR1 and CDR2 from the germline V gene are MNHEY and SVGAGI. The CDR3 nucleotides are TGTGCCAGCAGAACAGTCTCCTATAATTCACCCCTCCACTTT. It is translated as CASRTVSYNSPLHF.

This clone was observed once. The CDR3 is CASKASNQPQHF. The CDR3 DNA is TGTGCCAGCAAAGCTAGCAATCAGCCCCAGCATTTT. J is TRBJ1-5 and V is TRBV2, with D unresolved. Germline CDR1 reads SNHLY; CDR2 reads FYNNEI. V was shortened by 7 bases and J by 0 bases, with 4 bases between the two germline ends. CDR3 length: 12 amino acids.

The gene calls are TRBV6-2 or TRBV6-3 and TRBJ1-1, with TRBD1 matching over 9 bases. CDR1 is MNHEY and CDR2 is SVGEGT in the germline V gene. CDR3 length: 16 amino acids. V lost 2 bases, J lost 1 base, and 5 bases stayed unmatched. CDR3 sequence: CASSYGTGRGNTEAFF. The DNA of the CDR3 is TGTGCCAGCAGTTACGGGACAGGGCGAGGGAACACTGAAGCTTTCTTT.

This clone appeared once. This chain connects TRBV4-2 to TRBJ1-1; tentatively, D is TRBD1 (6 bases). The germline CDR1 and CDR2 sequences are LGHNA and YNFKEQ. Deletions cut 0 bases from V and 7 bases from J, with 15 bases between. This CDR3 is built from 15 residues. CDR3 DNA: TGTGCCAGCAGCCAAGACGGAAAAAGGGGGAGTGAAGCTTTCTTT. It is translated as CASSQDGKRGSEAFF.

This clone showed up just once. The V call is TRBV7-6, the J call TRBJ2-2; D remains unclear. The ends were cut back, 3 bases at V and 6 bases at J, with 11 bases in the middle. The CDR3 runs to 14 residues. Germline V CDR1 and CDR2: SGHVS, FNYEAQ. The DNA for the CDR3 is TGTGCCAGCAGCTTGACCGCGGCTGCCGGGGAGCTGTTTTTT. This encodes CASSLTAAAGELFF.

CDR3 bases: TGTGCCAGCAGCGCCCTCGGACTAGCGCGCACAGATACGCAGTATTTT. As protein: CASSALGLARTDTQYF. The chain carries TRBV9 and TRBJ2-3; TRBD2 aligns across 9 bases. The V gene's germline CDR1 is SGDLS and CDR2 YYNGEE. The CDR3 has 16 amino acids. The J segment lost 1 base and the V segment lost 3 bases, leaving 6 bases of the junction unmatched.

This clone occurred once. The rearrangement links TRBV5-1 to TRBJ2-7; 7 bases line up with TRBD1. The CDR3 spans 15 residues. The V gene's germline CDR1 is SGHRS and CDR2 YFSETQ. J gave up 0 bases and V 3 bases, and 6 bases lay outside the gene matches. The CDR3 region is CASSWGTASSYEQYF. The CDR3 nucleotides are TGCGCCAGCAGCTGGGGGACAGCGAGCTCCTACGAGCAGTACTTC.

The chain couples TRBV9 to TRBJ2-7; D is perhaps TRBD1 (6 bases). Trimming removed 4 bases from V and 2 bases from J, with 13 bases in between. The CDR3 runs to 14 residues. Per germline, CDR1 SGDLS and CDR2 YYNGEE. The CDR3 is CASSQQGFPYEQYF. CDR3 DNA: TGTGCCAGCAGCCAACAGGGTTTCCCCTACGAGCAGTACTTC. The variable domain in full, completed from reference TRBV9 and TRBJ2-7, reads DSGVTQTPKHLITATGQRVTLRCSPRSGDLSVYWYQQSLDQGLQFLIQYYNGEERAKGNILERFSAQQFPDLHSELNLSSLELGDSALYFCASSQQGFPYEQYFGPGTRLTVT.

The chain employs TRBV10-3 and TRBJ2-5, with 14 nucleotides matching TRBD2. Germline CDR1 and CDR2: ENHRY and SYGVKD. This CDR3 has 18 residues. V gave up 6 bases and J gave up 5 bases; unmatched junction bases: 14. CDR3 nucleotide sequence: TGTGCCATCAGAGGGGGGACTAGCGGGAGTGGTTCGGTCGAGACCCAGTACTTC. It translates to CAIRGGTSGSGSVETQYF.

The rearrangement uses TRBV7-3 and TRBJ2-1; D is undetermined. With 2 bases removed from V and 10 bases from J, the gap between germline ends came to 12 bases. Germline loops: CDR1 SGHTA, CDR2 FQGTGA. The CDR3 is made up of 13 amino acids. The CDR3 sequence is CASSLRSDREQFF. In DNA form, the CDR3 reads TGTGCCAGCAGCTTACGGAGCGACCGGGAGCAGTTCTTC. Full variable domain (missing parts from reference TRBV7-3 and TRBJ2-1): GAGVSQTPSNKVTEKGKYVELRCDPISGHTALYWYRQSLGQGPEFLIYFQGTGAADDSGLPNDRFFAVRPEGSVSTLKIQRTERGDSAVYLCASSLRSDREQFFGPGTRLTVL.

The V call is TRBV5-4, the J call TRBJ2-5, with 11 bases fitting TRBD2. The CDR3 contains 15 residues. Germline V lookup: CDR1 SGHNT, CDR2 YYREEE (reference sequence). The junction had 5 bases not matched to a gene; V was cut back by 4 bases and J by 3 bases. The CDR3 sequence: CASSPPGLAEETQYF. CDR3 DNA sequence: TGTGCCAGCAGCCCTCCGGGACTAGCGGAAGAGACCCAGTACTTC.

The CDR3 DNA reads as TGCGCCAGCAGCCAAGAGCCCGGACAGGTCAATCAGCCCCAGCATTTT. Its protein is CASSQEPGQVNQPQHF. This rearrangement joins TRBV4-1 to TRBJ1-5; 7 bases fit TRBD1. The CDR3 spans 16 residues. With V trimmed by 0 bases and J by 3 bases, 5 bases remained unmatched. Germline V gene data show CDR1 as MGHRA and CDR2 as YSYEKL.

CDR3 sequence: CASMREAGAYEQYF. DNA of the CDR3: TGTGCCAGCATGCGTGAGGCGGGGGCCTACGAGCAGTACTTC. The V and J genes are TRBV6-6 and TRBJ2-7; TRBD2 aligns across 7 bases. V gave up 7 bases and J gave up 2 bases; unmatched junction bases: 8. Germline V gene sequence: CDR1 MNHNY, CDR2 SVGAGI (reference sequence). This CDR3 is 14 amino acids long.

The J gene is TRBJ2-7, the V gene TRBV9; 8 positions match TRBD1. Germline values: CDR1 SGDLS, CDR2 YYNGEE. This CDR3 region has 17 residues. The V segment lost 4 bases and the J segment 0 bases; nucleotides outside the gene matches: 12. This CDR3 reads CASSPRTGWASSYEQYF. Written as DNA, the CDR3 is TGTGCCAGCAGCCCCCGGACAGGGTGGGCTAGCTCCTACGAGCAGTACTTC.

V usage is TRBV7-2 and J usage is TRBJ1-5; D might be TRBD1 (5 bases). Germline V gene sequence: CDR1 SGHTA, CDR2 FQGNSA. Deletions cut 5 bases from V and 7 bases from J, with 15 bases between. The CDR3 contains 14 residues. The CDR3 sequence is CASSANQGRQPQHF. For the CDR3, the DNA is TGTGCCAGCAGCGCTAACCAGGGTCGACAGCCCCAGCATTTT.

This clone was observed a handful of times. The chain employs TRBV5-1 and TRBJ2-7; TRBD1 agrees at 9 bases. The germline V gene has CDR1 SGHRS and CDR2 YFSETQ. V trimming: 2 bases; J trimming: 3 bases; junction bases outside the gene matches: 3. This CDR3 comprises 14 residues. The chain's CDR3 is CASSFGTGNYEQYF. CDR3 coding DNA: TGCGCCAGCAGCTTTGGGACAGGGAACTACGAGCAGTACTTC.

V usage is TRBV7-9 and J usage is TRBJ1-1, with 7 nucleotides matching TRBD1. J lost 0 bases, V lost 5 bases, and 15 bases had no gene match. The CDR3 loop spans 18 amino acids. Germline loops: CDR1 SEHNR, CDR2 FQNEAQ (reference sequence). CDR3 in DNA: TGTGCCAGCAGCGAGGAGATACAGGGGCAGCTTGTGAACACTGAAGCTTTCTTT. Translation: CASSEEIQGQLVNTEAFF.

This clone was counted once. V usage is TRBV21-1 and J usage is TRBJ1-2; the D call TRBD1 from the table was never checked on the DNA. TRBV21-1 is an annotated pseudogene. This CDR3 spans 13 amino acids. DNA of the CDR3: TGTGCCAGCAGCAAAGACAGGGGCTCTGGCTACACCTTC. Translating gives CASSKDRGSGYTF.

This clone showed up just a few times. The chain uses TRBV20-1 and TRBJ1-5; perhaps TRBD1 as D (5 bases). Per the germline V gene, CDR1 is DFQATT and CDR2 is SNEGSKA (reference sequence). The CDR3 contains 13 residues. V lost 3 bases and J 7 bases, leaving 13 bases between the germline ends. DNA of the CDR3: TGCAGTGCTAGTCCACAGGAAAGCCAGCCCCAGCATTTT. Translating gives CSASPQESQPQHF.

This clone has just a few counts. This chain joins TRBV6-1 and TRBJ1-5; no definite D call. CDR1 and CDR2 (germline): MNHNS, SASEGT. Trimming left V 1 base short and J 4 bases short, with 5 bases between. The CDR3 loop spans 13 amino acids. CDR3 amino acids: CASSEVQNQPQHF. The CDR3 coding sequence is TGTGCCAGCAGTGAAGTTCAGAATCAGCCCCAGCATTTT.

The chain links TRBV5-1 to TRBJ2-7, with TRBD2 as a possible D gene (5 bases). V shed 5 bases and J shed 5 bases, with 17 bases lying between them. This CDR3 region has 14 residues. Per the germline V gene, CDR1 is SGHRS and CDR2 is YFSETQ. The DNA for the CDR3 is TGCGCCAGCAGTCCCGGGTCCCGGGGTAACGAGCAGTACTTC. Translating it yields CASSPGSRGNEQYF.

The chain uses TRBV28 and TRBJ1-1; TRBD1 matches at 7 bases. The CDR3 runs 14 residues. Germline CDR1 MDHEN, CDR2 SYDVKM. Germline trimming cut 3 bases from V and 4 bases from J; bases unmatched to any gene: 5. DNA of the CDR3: TGTGCCAGCAGTTTCAGGGGGTTGGTCACTGAAGCTTTCTTT. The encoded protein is CASSFRGLVTEAFF.

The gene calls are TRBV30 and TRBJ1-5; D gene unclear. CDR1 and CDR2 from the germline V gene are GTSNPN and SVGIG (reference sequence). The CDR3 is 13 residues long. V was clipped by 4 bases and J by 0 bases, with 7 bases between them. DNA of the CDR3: TGTGCCTGGACCCGTAATAGCAATCAGCCCCAGCATTTT. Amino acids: CAWTRNSNQPQHF.

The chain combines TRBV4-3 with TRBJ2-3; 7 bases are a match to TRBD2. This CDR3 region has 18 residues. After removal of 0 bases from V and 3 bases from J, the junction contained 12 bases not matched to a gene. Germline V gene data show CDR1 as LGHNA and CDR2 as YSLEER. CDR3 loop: CASSQDWQALGGTDTQYF. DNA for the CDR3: TGCGCCAGCAGCCAAGATTGGCAGGCCCTCGGGGGGACAGATACGCAGTATTTT.

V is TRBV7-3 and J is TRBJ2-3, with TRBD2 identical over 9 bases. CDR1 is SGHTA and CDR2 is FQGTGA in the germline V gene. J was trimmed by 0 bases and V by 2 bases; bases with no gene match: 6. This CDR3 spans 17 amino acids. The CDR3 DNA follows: TGTGCCAGCAGCTTAGAGGCTAGCGGGACTAGCACAGATACGCAGTATTTT. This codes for CASSLEASGTSTDTQYF.

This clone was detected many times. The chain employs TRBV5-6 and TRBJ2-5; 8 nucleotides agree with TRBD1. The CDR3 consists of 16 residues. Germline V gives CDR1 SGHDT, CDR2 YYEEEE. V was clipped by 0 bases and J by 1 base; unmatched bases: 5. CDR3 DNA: TGTGCCAGCAGCTTGGATGGACAGGGTAGCCAAGAGACCCAGTACTTC. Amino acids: CASSLDGQGSQETQYF.

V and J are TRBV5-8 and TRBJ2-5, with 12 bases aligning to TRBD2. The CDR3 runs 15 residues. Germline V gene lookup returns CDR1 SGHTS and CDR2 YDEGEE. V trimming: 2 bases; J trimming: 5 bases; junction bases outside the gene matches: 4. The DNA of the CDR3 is TGTGCCAGCAGCTTCGGACTAGCGGGAAGTGAGACCCAGTACTTC. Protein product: CASSFGLAGSETQYF.

In nucleotides, the CDR3 is TGTGCCAGTAGTTCCAGGTGGGGTAGCGATGGCTACACCTTC. Amino acid sequence: CASSSRWGSDGYTF. The chain couples TRBV19 to TRBJ1-2; D remains ambiguous. The germline V and J ends were trimmed by 5 bases and 6 bases, with 16 bases remaining between them. Germline V gives CDR1 LNHDA, CDR2 SQIVND (reference sequence). The CDR3 is made up of 14 amino acids. The complete variable domain, with remaining parts taken from reference TRBV19 and TRBJ1-2, reads DGGITQSPKYLFRKEGQNVTLSCEQNLNHDAMYWYRQDPGQGLRLIYYSQIVNDFQKGDIAEGYSVSREKKESFPLTVTSAQKNPTAFYLCASSSRWGSDGYTFGSGTRLTVV.

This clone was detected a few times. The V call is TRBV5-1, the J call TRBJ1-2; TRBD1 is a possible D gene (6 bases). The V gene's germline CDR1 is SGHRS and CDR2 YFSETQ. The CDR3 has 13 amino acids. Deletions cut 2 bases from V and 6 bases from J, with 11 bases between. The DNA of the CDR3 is TGCGCCAGCAGCTTCCAGGGGTCGGATGGCTACACCTTC. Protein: CASSFQGSDGYTF.

CDR3 DNA sequence: TGTGCCTCGGGACTCCTTAGTTTCGGCTACACCTTC. Its protein is CASGLLSFGYTF. The chain employs TRBV2 and TRBJ1-2, with D possibly matching TRBD1 (5 bases). There are 12 residues in the CDR3. V lost 11 bases, J lost 8 bases, and 18 bases lay in between. Germline CDR1 and CDR2: SNHLY and FYNNEI.

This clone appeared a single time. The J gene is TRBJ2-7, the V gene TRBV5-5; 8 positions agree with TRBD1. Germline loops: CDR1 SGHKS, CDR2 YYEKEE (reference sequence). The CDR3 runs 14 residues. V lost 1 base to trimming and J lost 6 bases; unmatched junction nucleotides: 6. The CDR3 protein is CASSLSSGGREQYF. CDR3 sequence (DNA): TGTGCCAGCAGCTTGAGTTCAGGGGGCCGCGAGCAGTACTTC.